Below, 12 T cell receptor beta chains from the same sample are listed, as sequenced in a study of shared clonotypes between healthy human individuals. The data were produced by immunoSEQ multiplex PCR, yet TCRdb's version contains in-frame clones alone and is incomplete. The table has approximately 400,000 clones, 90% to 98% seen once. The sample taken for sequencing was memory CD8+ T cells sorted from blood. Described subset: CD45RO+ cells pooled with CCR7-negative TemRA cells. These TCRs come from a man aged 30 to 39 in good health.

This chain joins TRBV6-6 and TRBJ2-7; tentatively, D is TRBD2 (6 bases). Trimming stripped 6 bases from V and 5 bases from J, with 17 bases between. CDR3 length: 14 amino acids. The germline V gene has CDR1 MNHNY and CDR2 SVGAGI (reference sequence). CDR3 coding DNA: TGTGCCAGCAGCTCTCTAGCGCTTCTGAACGAGCAGTACTTC. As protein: CASSSLALLNEQYF.

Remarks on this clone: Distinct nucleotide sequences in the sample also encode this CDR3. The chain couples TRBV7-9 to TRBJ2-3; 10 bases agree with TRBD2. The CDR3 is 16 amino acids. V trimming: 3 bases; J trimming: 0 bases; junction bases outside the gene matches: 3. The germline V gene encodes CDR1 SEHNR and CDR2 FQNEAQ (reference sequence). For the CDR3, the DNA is TGTGCCAGCAGCTTGGCGACTAGCGGGAGCACAGATACGCAGTATTTT. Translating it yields CASSLATSGSTDTQYF.

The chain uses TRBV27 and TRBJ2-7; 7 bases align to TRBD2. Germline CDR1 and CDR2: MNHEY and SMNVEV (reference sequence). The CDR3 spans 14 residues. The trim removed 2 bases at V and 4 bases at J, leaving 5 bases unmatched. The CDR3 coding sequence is TGTGCCAGCAGTTTACTGGGACTACGGTACGAGCAGTACTTC. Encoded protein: CASSLLGLRYEQYF.

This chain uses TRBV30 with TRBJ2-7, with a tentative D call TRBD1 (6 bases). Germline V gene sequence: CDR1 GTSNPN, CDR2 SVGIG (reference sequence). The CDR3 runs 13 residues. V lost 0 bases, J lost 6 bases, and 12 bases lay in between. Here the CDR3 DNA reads TGTGCCTGGAGTGTATACAGGGCCACCGAGCAGTACTTC. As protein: CAWSVYRATEQYF.

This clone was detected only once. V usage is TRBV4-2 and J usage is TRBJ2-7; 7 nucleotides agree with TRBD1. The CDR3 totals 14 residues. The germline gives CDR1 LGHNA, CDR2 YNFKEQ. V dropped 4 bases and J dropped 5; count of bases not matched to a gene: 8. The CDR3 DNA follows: TGTGCCAGCAGCCTAGACAGGGCGAGAAACGAGCAGTACTTC. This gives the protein CASSLDRARNEQYF.

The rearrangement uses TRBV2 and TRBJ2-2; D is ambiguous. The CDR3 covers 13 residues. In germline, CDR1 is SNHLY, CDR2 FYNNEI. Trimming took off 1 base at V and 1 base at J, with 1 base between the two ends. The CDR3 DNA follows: TGTGCCAGCAGTGAAGAGAACACCGGGGAGCTGTTTTTT. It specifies CASSEENTGELFF.

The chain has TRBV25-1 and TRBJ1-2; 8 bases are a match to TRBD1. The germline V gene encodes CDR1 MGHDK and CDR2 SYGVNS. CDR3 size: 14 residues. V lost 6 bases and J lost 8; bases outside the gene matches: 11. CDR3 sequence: CASRRSDRAWGYTF. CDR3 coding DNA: TGTGCCAGCAGACGATCGGACAGGGCGTGGGGCTACACCTTC.

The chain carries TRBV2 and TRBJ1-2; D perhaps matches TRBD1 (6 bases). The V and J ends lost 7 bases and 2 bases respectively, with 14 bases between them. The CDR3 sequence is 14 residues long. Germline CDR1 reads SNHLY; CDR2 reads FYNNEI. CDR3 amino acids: CASIIDRLNYGYTF. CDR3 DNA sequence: TGTGCCAGCATTATCGACAGGCTCAACTATGGCTACACCTTC.

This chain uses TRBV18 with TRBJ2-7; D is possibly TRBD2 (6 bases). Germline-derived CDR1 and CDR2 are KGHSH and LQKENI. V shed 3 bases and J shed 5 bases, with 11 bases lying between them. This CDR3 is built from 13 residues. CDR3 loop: CASSPGLRNEQYF. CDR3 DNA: TGTGCCAGCTCACCGGGACTGAGGAACGAGCAGTACTTC.

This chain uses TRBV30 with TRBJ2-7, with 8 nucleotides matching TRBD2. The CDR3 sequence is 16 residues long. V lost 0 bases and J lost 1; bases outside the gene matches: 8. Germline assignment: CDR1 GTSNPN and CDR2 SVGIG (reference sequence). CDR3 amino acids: CAWSVRGERGSYEQYF. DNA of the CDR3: TGTGCCTGGAGTGTACGTGGGGAGCGGGGGTCCTACGAGCAGTACTTC.

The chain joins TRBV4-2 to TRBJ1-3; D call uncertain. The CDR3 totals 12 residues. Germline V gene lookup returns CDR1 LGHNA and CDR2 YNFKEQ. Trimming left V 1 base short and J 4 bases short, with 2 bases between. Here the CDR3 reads CASSQAGNTIYF. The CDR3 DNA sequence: TGTGCCAGCAGCCAAGCGGGAAACACCATATATTTT.

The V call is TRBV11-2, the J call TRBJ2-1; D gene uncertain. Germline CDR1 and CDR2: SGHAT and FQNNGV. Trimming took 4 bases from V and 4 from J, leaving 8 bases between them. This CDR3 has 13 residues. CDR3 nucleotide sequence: TGTGCCAGCAGCTCCTGGGGTTACAATGAGCAGTTCTTC. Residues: CASSSWGYNEQFF. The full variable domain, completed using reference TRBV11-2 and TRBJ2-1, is EAGVAQSPRYKIIEKRQSVAFWCNPISGHATLYWYQQILGQGPKLLIQFQNNGVVDDSQLPKDRFSAERLKGVDSTLKIQPAKLEDSAVYLCASSSWGYNEQFFGPGTRLTVL.